The rows below give T cell receptor beta chains drawn from one sample of a study of CD8 T cells in Susac syndrome. TCRdb ran MiXCR on the immunoSEQ multiplex PCR reads and lists one entry per CDR3 protein. The sample includes about 80,000 distinct CDR3 sequences, more than 85% of them seen just once. The sequenced material came from CD8+ T cells from PBMCs. The receptor set was obtained from a human donor with multiple sclerosis. CDR3s include the opening cysteine and the closing phenylalanine or tryptophan. D genes are given only for firm matches. Size tells how often a clone was seen (once, few, many) or the class of an expanded clone, and some rows leave it out.

.,.,TRBV6-2/TRBV6-3,TRBJ1-5,CASSTGLRNQPQHF,TGTGCCAGCTCTACAGGATTGCGCAATCAGCCCCAGCATTTT
.,TRBD1,TRBV28,TRBJ2-6,CASSFTGAGANVLTF,TGTGCCAGCAGTTTTACAGGGGCTGGGGCCAACGTCCTGACTTTC
.,.,TRBV7-2,TRBJ2-5,CASSLANSGSQETQYF,TGTGCCAGCAGCTTAGCAAATTCCGGCAGCCAAGAGACCCAGTACTTC
.,.,TRBV2,TRBJ1-3,CASQRVNSGNTIYF,TGTGCCAGCCAGCGGGTCAACTCTGGAAACACCATATATTTT
.,TRBD1,TRBV9,TRBJ1-1,CASSDRTGLNTEAFF,TGTGCCAGCAGCGACCGGACAGGGCTGAACACTGAAGCTTTCTTT
.,.,TRBV4-2,TRBJ2-3,CASSQATATSTDTQYF,TGTGCCAGCAGCCAAGCCACAGCTACTAGCACAGATACGCAGTATTTT
.,.,TRBV5-1,TRBJ1-4,CASSPTPARDEKLFF,TGCGCCAGCAGCCCTACTCCGGCCCGGGACGAAAAACTGTTTTTT
.,.,TRBV5-4,TRBJ1-2,CASSTKRFALSVGGYTF,TGTGCCAGCAGCACAAAACGGTTCGCCCTTTCGGTGGGCGGCTACACCTTC
.,.,TRBV6-6,TRBJ1-2,CASSYGQVVNYGYTF,TGTGCCAGCAGTTACGGCCAGGTGGTTAACTATGGCTACACCTTC
.,TRBD1,TRBV11-2,TRBJ2-7,CASSLDPGQGAFEQYF,TGTGCCAGCAGCTTAGATCCGGGACAGGGGGCTTTCGAGCAGTACTTC
.,.,TRBV24-1,TRBJ2-1,CATSEWGPLNEQFF,TGTGCCACCAGTGAGTGGGGGCCTCTGAATGAGCAGTTCTTC
.,TRBD2,TRBV29-1,TRBJ2-4,CSVGGVAGEVKNIQYF,TGCAGCGTGGGGGGGGTGGCGGGAGAGGTCAAAAACATTCAGTACTTC
.,TRBD1,TRBV13,TRBJ2-1,CASGGQERGPEGNEQFF,TGTGCCAGCGGCGGACAGGAGAGGGGACCTGAGGGCAATGAGCAGTTCTTC
.,TRBD1,TRBV6-5,TRBJ1-2,CASSQQGGSNYGYTF,TGTGCCAGCAGTCAACAGGGGGGTAGTAACTATGGCTACACCTTC
.,.,TRBV9,TRBJ2-5,CASSVAETQYF,TGTGCCAGCAGCGTAGCCGAGACCCAGTACTTC
.,.,TRBV20-1,TRBJ2-5,CSARWTQYF,TGCAGTGCTAGATGGACCCAGTACTTC
.,.,TRBV30,TRBJ1-5,CAWSVGVNQPQHF,TGTGCCTGGAGTGTGGGAGTCAATCAGCCCCAGCATTTT
.,TRBD1,TRBV2,TRBJ2-5,CASSTTGEETQYF,TGTGCCAGCAGCACGACAGGGGAAGAGACCCAGTACTTC
.,.,TRBV14,TRBJ2-1,CASSQGSDSSNEQFF,TGTGCCAGCAGCCAAGGGAGTGACTCCTCCAATGAGCAGTTCTTC
.,.,TRBV6-4,TRBJ2-2,CASSDGESGELFF,TGTGCCAGCAGTGACGGGGAGTCCGGGGAGCTGTTTTTT
once,.,TRBV28,TRBJ2-7,CASSLPPNRDYEQYF,TGTGCCAGCAGTCTCCCCCCGAACAGAGACTACGAGCAGTACTTC
once,TRBD1,TRBV28,TRBJ1-2,CASSRDSFNYGYTF,TGTGCCAGCAGTCGGGACAGTTTTAACTATGGCTACACCTTC
.,.,TRBV5-4,TRBJ2-3,CASSSAAAGPDTQYF,TGTGCCAGCAGCTCAGCCGCGGCGGGGCCAGATACGCAGTATTTT
.,TRBD2,TRBV27,TRBJ2-6,CASSLFSGGISGANVLTF,TGTGCCAGCAGTTTATTTAGCGGGGGGATCTCTGGGGCCAACGTCCTGACTTTC
.,.,TRBV20-1,TRBJ1-1,CSVWWGGTEAFF,TGCAGTGTTTGGTGGGGAGGGACTGAAGCTTTCTTT
.,.,TRBV5-6,TRBJ2-5,CASSLFFQETQYF,TGTGCCAGCAGCTTGTTTTTCCAAGAGACCCAGTACTTC
.,.,TRBV6-2/TRBV6-3,TRBJ2-7,CASSYPSLNEQYF,TGTGCCAGCAGTTACCCTAGTTTAAACGAGCAGTACTTC
.,.,TRBV19,TRBJ2-7,CASSIDAKGYEQYF,TGTGCCAGTAGTATAGATGCGAAGGGCTACGAGCAGTACTTC
.,TRBD1,TRBV27,TRBJ2-7,CASSWTGASYEQYF,TGTGCCAGCAGCTGGACAGGAGCGTCTTACGAGCAGTACTTC
.,TRBD2,TRBV4-3,TRBJ2-1,CASTQGTSGRAGNEQFF,TGCGCCAGCACCCAGGGGACTAGCGGGAGGGCGGGGAATGAGCAGTTCTTC
.,TRBD1,TRBV6-6,TRBJ2-5,CASSRLDRYTLETQYF,TGTGCCAGCAGTCGCCTGGACAGGTATACCCTAGAGACCCAGTACTTC
once,.,TRBV2,TRBJ2-7,CASSRSGGAYEQYF,TGTGCCAGCAGCCGATCCGGCGGGGCCTACGAGCAGTACTTC
once,TRBD1,TRBV28,TRBJ2-7,CATDRGSYEQYF,TGTGCCACAGACAGGGGATCGTACGAGCAGTACTTC
.,.,TRBV4-3,TRBJ2-1,CASSRLGQRDEQFF,TGCGCCAGCAGCCGCCTGGGACAACGAGATGAGCAGTTCTTC
.,TRBD2,TRBV28,TRBJ2-3,CASSTGKRGSTDTQYF,TGTGCCAGCAGTACCGGGAAGCGGGGGTCCACAGATACGCAGTATTTT
.,.,TRBV6-2/TRBV6-3,TRBJ1-2,CASSFINRDRNYGYTF,TGTGCCAGCAGTTTCATTAACAGGGATCGGAACTATGGCTACACCTTC
.,TRBD1,TRBV19,TRBJ2-2,CASYTGGASGELFF,TGTGCCTCCTATACAGGGGGCGCTTCCGGGGAGCTGTTTTTT
.,.,TRBV28,TRBJ1-6,CASSLELYNSPLHF,TGTGCCAGCAGTTTAGAGTTGTATAATTCACCCCTCCACTTT
.,.,TRBV5-4,TRBJ2-7,CASSTTGLSSYEQYF,TGTGCCAGCAGCACTACAGGGCTGAGCTCCTACGAGCAGTACTTC
.,.,TRBV12-5,TRBJ1-5,CASDLGPYTQPQHF,TGTGCTAGTGACCTAGGGCCATACACCCAGCCCCAGCATTTT
.,TRBD1,TRBV6-2/TRBV6-3,TRBJ1-2,CASSYVQGDHYGYTF,TGTGCCAGCAGTTACGTCCAGGGGGATCACTATGGCTACACCTTC
.,.,TRBV5-8,TRBJ2-1,CASSLYLNEQFF,TGTGCCAGCAGCTTATACCTCAATGAGCAGTTCTTC
.,TRBD1,TRBV24-1,TRBJ2-1,CATSDLDRGLEQFF,TGTGCCACCAGTGATTTGGACAGGGGGCTTGAGCAGTTCTTC
.,.,TRBV28,TRBJ1-2,CASSFPNVPSLQNYGYTF,TGTGCCAGCAGTTTCCCGAACGTCCCTTCACTGCAAAACTATGGCTACACCTTC
.,TRBD2,TRBV24-1,TRBJ2-2,CATSEESGGSAGELFF,TGTGCCACCAGTGAAGAAAGCGGGGGAAGTGCCGGGGAGCTGTTTTTT
.,.,TRBV6-1,TRBJ2-7,CASSHSWGQGLAYEQYF,TGTGCCAGCTCCCACTCGTGGGGGCAGGGCCTAGCCTACGAGCAGTACTTC
.,.,TRBV9,TRBJ2-1,CASSPESGLGKEQFF,TGTGCCAGCAGCCCCGAGTCGGGGTTGGGCAAGGAGCAGTTCTTC
.,.,TRBV5-1,TRBJ2-7,CASSFDSGYEQYF,TGCGCCAGCAGCTTTGATTCAGGCTACGAGCAGTACTTC
.,.,TRBV9,TRBJ2-2,CASSVVGNTGELFF,TGTGCCAGCAGCGTAGTTGGGAACACCGGGGAGCTGTTTTTT
.,TRBD1,TRBV5-1,TRBJ2-1,CASSWTGPYNEQFF,TGCGCCAGCAGCTGGACAGGTCCCTACAATGAGCAGTTCTTC